This paragraph covers one T cell receptor (beta chain) sequence. The antigen is undetermined. The source of the sample is a study of circulating and synovial CD4+ cells in juvenile arthritis. Study-wide results and limits: Shared-clonotype fractions with synovium likely underestimate full repertoire overlap.

Deletions cut 2 bases from V and 3 bases from J, with 13 bases between. This CDR3 has 15 residues. The germline gives CDR1 SGHDN, CDR2 FVKESK. Generated by immunoSEQ multiplex PCR, the TCRdb table keeps only in-frame clones and is missing some. This sample has 32,000 or so clones, with roughly 95% found just once. The sequencing input was CD4+ T cells from blood. This sequence joins TRBV14 and TRBJ1-1; D is unclear. The TCR originated in a human donor with juvenile idiopathic arthritis. Here the CDR3 reads CASSQFGGGYTEAFF. CDR3 in DNA: TGTGCCAGCAGCCAATTCGGCGGAGGGTACACTGAAGCTTTCTTT.